These T cell receptor beta chains were read from a single sample in a study of blood T cell repertoires in COVID-19. Clones were read by immunoSEQ multiplex PCR, and TCRdb kept only the in-frame ones, dropping some. The repertoire holds some 300,000 clones, with about 87% as singletons. Sequencing was done on a sample of peripheral blood. Every receptor here comes from a man between 70 and 80 years old with acute or convalescent COVID-19. The CDR3 runs from the conserved cysteine through the conserved F or W. The order of the fields is D gene, clone size, V gene, CDR3 length, J gene, CDR3 protein, CDR3 DNA. The D gene is left open where the match is weak. Part of the rows lack a size; the others show once, few, many or a class for expanded clones.

NA,NA,TRBV15,17,TRBJ2-7,CATSRDLPGERSYEQYF,TGTGCCACCAGCAGAGATCTGCCGGGGGAGAGATCCTACGAGCAGTACTTC
TRBD1,once,TRBV28,14,TRBJ1-5,CASSWGQNNQPQHF,TGTGCCAGCAGTTGGGGACAGAACAATCAGCCCCAGCATTTT
TRBD2,once,TRBV5-6,16,TRBJ2-3,CASSFRAGGPLDTQYF,TGTGCCAGCAGCTTCAGAGCGGGAGGGCCATTAGATACGCAGTATTTT
NA,NA,TRBV5-1,15,TRBJ2-1,CASSLDMPDYNEQFF,TGCGCCAGCAGCTTGGATATGCCAGACTACAATGAGCAGTTCTTC
TRBD2,NA,TRBV7-2,18,TRBJ2-1,CASIQIPGLAGGANEQFF,TGTGCCAGCATCCAGATCCCGGGACTAGCGGGAGGGGCGAATGAGCAGTTCTTC
NA,NA,TRBV7-3,13,TRBJ2-5,CASSQGVGETQYF,TGTGCCAGCAGCCAGGGCGTAGGGGAGACCCAGTACTTC
TRBD2,NA,TRBV7-2,16,TRBJ2-1,CASSPPILAGGNEQFF,TGTGCCAGCAGCCCCCCCATACTAGCGGGGGGGAATGAGCAGTTCTTC
NA,NA,TRBV9,15,TRBJ2-3,CASSVDGDSTDTQYF,TGTGCCAGCAGCGTAGATGGAGATAGCACAGATACGCAGTATTTT
TRBD1,once,TRBV10-3,14,TRBJ1-6,CAISPGTGNSPLHF,TGTGCCATCAGTCCCGGGACAGGGAATTCACCCCTCCACTTT
NA,NA,TRBV5-1,12,TRBJ2-5,CASSAEQETQYF,TGCGCCAGCAGTGCAGAACAAGAGACCCAGTACTTC
TRBD2,NA,TRBV11-2,11,TRBJ2-1,CASSSREGKFF,TGTGCCAGCAGCTCCCGGGAGGGTAAGTTCTTC
TRBD1,few,TRBV7-9,15,TRBJ1-1,CASSFWGQGVSEAFF,TGTGCCAGCAGCTTCTGGGGACAGGGGGTTTCTGAAGCTTTCTTT
NA,NA,TRBV2,14,TRBJ2-1,CASSERTFYNEQFF,TGTGCCAGCAGTGAAAGGACTTTCTACAATGAGCAGTTCTTC
TRBD1,NA,TRBV6-5,15,TRBJ1-5,CACRGNRGINQPQHF,TGTGCCTGCCGAGGGAACAGGGGCATTAATCAGCCCCAGCATTTT
NA,NA,TRBV9,14,TRBJ1-5,CANSVDGANQPQHF,TGTGCCAACAGCGTAGATGGGGCGAATCAGCCCCAGCATTTT
NA,NA,TRBV19,18,TRBJ1-5,CASSIAWTEKLSNQPQHF,TGTGCCAGTAGTATCGCATGGACTGAAAAACTTAGCAATCAGCCCCAGCATTTT
NA,NA,TRBV7-2,16,TRBJ1-2,CASSSQPLAENYGYTF,TGTGCCAGCAGCTCCCAACCACTAGCAGAAAACTATGGCTACACCTTC
NA,NA,TRBV7-2,12,TRBJ1-1,CASSLEVQGAFF,TGTGCCAGCAGCTTGGAGGTACAGGGAGCTTTCTTT
NA,once,TRBV3-1/TRBV3-2,13,TRBJ1-2,CASSQLGYDGYTF,TGTGCCAGCAGCCAACTAGGTTATGATGGCTACACCTTC
NA,NA,TRBV7-8,13,TRBJ2-5,CASSAVNLETQYF,TGTGCCAGCAGCGCGGTAAACTTAGAGACCCAGTACTTC
NA,NA,TRBV28,17,TRBJ2-2,CASSPGSRAGNTGELFF,TGTGCCAGCAGCCCCGGATCTAGAGCGGGTAACACCGGGGAGCTGTTTTTT
TRBD2,NA,TRBV11-2,16,TRBJ2-5,CASSLVSGGEWETQYF,TGTGCCAGCAGCTTAGTTAGCGGGGGGGAGTGGGAGACCCAGTACTTC
TRBD2,NA,TRBV6-5,14,TRBJ2-1,CASSLAGGHNEQFF,TGTGCCAGCAGCCTAGCGGGGGGGCACAATGAGCAGTTCTTC
NA,few,TRBV2,15,TRBJ2-2,CASRLQGGSVGELFF,TGTGCCAGCAGGCTACAGGGAGGGTCGGTCGGGGAGCTGTTTTTT
NA,NA,TRBV30,13,TRBJ2-7,CAYGPRPSYEQYF,TGTGCTTATGGGCCCAGGCCGTCCTACGAGCAGTACTTC
NA,once,TRBV23-1,15,TRBJ2-2,CASSQEKMNTGELFF,TGCGCCAGCAGTCAAGAGAAGATGAACACCGGGGAGCTGTTTTTT
NA,NA,TRBV5-1,17,TRBJ2-6,CASSGMPGVAGANVLTF,TGCGCCAGCAGCGGGATGCCAGGGGTGGCTGGGGCCAACGTCCTGACTTTC
NA,NA,TRBV7-8,11,TRBJ1-2,CASSSYSGYTF,TGTGCCAGCAGCTCTTATAGTGGCTACACCTTC
NA,NA,TRBV28,16,TRBJ2-1,CASSYPTLRLDNEQFF,TGTGCCAGCAGTTATCCCACGCTCAGGTTAGACAATGAGCAGTTCTTC
NA,NA,TRBV7-8,14,TRBJ1-4,CASSLGTVNEKLFF,TGTGCCAGCAGCTTGGGGACTGTGAATGAAAAACTGTTTTTT
TRBD1,NA,TRBV19,16,TRBJ1-6,CASSIHTGDLNSPLHF,TGTGCCAGTAGTATTCATACAGGGGACCTGAATTCACCCCTCCACTTT
NA,NA,TRBV7-9,16,TRBJ1-4,CASSRESGFGSEKLFF,TGTGCCAGCAGCAGGGAGTCCGGCTTCGGGTCTGAAAAACTGTTTTTT
TRBD1,NA,TRBV7-9,15,TRBJ1-1,CASSGQGVGVMNAFF,TGTGCCAGCAGCGGACAGGGGGTGGGGGTAATGAACGCTTTCTTT
TRBD1,few,TRBV7-3,14,TRBJ2-7,CASSQTDRGYEQYF,TGTGCCAGCAGCCAGACGGACAGGGGCTACGAGCAGTACTTC
TRBD1,NA,TRBV10-1,16,TRBJ2-6,CASTRDSHSGANVLTF,TGCGCCAGCACCCGGGACAGCCACTCTGGGGCCAACGTCCTGACTTTC
NA,NA,TRBV20-1,11,TRBJ2-7,CSASPDYEQYF,TGCAGTGCTAGTCCAGATTACGAGCAGTACTTC
TRBD1,NA,TRBV19,14,TRBJ1-2,CASSIEGADYGYTF,TGTGCCAGTAGTATCGAGGGGGCGGACTATGGCTACACCTTC
NA,NA,TRBV15,13,TRBJ2-1,CATSTTPSGEQFF,TGTGCCACCAGCACTACACCATCGGGTGAGCAGTTCTTC
NA,NA,TRBV4-2,14,TRBJ1-3,CASSRTGSGNTIYF,TGTGCCAGCAGCCGAACAGGGTCTGGAAACACCATATATTTT
NA,NA,TRBV27,14,TRBJ2-3,CASSPRGELDTQYF,TGTGCCAGCAGTCCCCGGGGTGAGCTAGATACGCAGTATTTT
NA,few,TRBV19,14,TRBJ2-5,CASRRYKRQETQYF,TGTGCCAGTAGACGATACAAGAGGCAAGAGACCCAGTACTTC